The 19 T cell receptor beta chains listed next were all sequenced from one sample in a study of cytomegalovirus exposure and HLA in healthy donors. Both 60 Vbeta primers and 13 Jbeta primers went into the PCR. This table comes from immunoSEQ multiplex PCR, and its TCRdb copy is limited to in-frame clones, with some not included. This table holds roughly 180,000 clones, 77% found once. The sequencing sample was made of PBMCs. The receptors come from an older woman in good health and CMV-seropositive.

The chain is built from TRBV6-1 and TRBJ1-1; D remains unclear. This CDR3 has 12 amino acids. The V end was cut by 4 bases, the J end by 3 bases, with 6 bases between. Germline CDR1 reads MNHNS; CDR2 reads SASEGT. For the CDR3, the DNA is TGTGCCAGCAGTGCCTTATACACTGAAGCTTTCTTT. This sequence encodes CASSALYTEAFF.

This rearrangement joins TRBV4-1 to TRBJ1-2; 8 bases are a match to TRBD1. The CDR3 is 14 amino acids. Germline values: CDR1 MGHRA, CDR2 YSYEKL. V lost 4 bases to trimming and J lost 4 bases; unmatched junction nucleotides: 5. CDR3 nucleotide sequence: TGCGCCAGCAGCCGAGACAGGGGCCCCTATGGCTACACCTTC. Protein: CASSRDRGPYGYTF.

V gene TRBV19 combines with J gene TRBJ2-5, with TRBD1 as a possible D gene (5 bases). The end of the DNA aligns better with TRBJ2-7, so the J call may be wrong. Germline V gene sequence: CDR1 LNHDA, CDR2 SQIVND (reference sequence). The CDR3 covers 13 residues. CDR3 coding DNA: TGTGCCAGTAGGCAAGACAGTACCTACGAGCAGTACTTC. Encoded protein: CASRQDSTYEQYF.

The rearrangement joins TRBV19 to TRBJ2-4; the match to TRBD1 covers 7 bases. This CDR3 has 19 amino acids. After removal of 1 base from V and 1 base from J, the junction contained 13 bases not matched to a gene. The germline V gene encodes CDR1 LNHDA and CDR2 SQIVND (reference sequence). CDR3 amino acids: CASSIGQGRLGLAKNIQYF. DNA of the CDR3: TGTGCCAGTAGTATAGGACAGGGAAGGTTGGGTTTGGCCAAAAACATTCAGTACTTC.

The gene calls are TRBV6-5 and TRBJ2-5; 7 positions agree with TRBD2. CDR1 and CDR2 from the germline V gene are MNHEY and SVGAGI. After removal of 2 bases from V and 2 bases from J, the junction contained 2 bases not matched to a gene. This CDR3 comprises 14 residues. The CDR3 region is CASSYGTNQETQYF. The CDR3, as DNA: TGTGCCAGCAGTTACGGGACTAATCAAGAGACCCAGTACTTC.

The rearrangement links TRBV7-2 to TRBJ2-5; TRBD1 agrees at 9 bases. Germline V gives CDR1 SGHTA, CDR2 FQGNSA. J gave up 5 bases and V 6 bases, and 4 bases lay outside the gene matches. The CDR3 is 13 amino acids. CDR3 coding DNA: TGTGCCAGCAGGCGGACAGGGGTGGAGACCCAGTACTTC. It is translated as CASRRTGVETQYF.

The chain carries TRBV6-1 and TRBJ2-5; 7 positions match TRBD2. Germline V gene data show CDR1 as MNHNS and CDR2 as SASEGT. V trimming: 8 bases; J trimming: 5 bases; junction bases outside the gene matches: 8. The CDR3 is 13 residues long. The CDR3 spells CASGRAGRETQYF. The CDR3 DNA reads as TGTGCCAGCGGCCGAGCGGGGAGGGAGACCCAGTACTTC.

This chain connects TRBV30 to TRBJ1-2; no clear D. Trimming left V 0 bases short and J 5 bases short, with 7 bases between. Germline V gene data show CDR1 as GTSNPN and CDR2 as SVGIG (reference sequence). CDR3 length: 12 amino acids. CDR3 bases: TGTGCCTGGAGTGTGTACCAGTATGGCTACACCTTC. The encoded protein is CAWSVYQYGYTF.

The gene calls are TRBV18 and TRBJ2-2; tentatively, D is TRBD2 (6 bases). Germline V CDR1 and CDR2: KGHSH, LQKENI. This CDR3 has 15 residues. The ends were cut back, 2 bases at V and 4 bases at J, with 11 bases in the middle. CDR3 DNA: TGTGCCAGCTCACCATTAAACGGGGGCACCGGGGAGCTGTTTTTT. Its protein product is CASSPLNGGTGELFF. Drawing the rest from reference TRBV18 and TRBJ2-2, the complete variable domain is NAGVMQNPRHLVRRRGQEARLRCSPMKGHSHVYWYRQLPEEGLKFMVYLQKENIIDESGMPKERFSAEFPKEGPSILRIQQVVRGDSAAYFCASSPLNGGTGELFFGEGSRLTVL.

This CDR3 reads CASSQTGGGRKDTQYF. The CDR3 DNA reads TGTGCCAGCAGCCAGACGGGAGGGGGGAGGAAAGATACGCAGTATTTT. The genes are TRBV7-3 and TRBJ2-3; 8 positions agree with TRBD2. Per the germline V gene, CDR1 is SGHTA and CDR2 is FQGTGA. J gave up 5 bases and V 5 bases, and 12 bases lay outside the gene matches. This CDR3 has 16 amino acids.

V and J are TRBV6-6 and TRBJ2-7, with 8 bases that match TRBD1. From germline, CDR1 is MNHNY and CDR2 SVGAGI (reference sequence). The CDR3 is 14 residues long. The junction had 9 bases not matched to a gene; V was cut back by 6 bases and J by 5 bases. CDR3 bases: TGTGCCAGCAGGACAGGGGCCCCTGGAAACGAGCAGTACTTC. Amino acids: CASRTGAPGNEQYF.

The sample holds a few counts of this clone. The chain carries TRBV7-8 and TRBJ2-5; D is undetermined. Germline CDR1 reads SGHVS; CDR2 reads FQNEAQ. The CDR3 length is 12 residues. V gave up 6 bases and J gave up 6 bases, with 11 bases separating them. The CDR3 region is CASRMGTKTQYF. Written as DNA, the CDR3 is TGTGCCAGCAGGATGGGCACAAAGACCCAGTACTTC.

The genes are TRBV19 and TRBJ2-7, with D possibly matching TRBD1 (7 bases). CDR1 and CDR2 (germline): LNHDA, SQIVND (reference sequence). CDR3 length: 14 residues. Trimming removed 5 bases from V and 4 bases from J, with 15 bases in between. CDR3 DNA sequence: TGTGCCAGTAGTCCGCGGGGACAGCTATACGAGCAGTACTTC. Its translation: CASSPRGQLYEQYF.

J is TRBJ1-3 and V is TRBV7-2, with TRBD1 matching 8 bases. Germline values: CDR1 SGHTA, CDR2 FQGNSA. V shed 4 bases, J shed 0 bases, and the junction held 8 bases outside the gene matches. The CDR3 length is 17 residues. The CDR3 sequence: CASSYRTGHFSGNTIYF. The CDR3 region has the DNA TGTGCCAGCAGCTACCGGACAGGGCATTTCTCTGGAAACACCATATATTTT.

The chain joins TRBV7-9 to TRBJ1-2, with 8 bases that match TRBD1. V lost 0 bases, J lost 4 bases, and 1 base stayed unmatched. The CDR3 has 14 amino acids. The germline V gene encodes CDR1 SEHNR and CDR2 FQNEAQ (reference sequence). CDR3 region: CASSLATGAYGYTF. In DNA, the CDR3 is TGTGCCAGCAGCTTAGCGACAGGGGCCTATGGCTACACCTTC. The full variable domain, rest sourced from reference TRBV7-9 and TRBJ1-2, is DTGVSQNPRHKITKRGQNVTFRCDPISEHNRLYWYRQTLGQGPEFLTYFQNEAQLEKSRLLSDRFSAERPKGSFSTLEIQRTEQGDSAMYLCASSLATGAYGYTFGSGTRLTVV.

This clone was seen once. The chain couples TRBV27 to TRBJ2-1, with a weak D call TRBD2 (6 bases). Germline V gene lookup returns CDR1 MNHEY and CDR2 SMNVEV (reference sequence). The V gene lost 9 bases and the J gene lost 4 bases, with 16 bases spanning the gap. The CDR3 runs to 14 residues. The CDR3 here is CASSAGSRYNEQFF. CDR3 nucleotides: TGTGCCAGTTCCGCCGGGAGTCGGTACAATGAGCAGTTCTTC.

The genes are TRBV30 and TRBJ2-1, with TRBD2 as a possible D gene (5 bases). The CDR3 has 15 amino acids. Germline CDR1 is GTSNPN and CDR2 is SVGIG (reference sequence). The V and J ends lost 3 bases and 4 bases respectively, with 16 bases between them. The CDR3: CAWRAPGGFYNEQFF. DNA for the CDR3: TGTGCCTGGAGGGCTCCCGGCGGGTTTTACAATGAGCAGTTCTTC.

CDR3 amino acids: CASLGGSGSSYEQYF. The CDR3 DNA follows: TGTGCCAGCCTCGGGGGTAGCGGGAGTTCCTACGAGCAGTACTTC. V usage is TRBV28 and J usage is TRBJ2-7, with TRBD2 matching 9 bases. Trimming removed 8 bases from V and 1 base from J; junction bases left unmatched: 9. The CDR3 consists of 15 residues. The germline V gene has CDR1 MDHEN and CDR2 SYDVKM.

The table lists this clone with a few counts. The CDR3 DNA sequence: TGTGCCAGCAGTGCCAGGGGACAGGGGTCTCTCGAGCAGTACTTC. This sequence encodes CASSARGQGSLEQYF. This chain links TRBV2 with TRBJ2-7; 10 nucleotides align to TRBD1. From germline, CDR1 is SNHLY and CDR2 FYNNEI. CDR3 length: 15 amino acids. V dropped 4 bases and J dropped 6; count of bases not matched to a gene: 9.